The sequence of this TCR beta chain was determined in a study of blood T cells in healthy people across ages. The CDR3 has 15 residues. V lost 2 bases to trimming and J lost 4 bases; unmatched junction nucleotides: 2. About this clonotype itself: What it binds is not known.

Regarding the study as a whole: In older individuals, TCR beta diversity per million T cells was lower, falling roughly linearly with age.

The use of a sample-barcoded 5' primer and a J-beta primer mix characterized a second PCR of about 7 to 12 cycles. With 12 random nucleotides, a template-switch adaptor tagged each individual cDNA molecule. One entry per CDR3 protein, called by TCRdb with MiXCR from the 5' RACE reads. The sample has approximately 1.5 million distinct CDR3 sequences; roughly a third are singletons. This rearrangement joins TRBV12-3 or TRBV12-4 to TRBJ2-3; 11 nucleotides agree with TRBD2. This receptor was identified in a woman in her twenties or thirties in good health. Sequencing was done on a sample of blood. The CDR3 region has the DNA TGTGCCAGCAGTTTATTTAGCGGGAGGGCAGATACGCAGTATTTT. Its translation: CASSLFSGRADTQYF.